This TCR beta chain was sequenced for a study of blood T cell repertoires in COVID-19. As for the study in general: Whether acute or convalescent, the COVID-19 samples came from the United States, Italy and Spain. The cDNA or gDNA used as material had been derived from T cells, B-cell-depleted T cells, or PBMCs.

As handled by the study authors: Amplified reference gene primers provided the basis for estimating nucleated cell counts. Clones were read by immunoSEQ multiplex PCR, and TCRdb kept only the in-frame ones, dropping some. The DNA gave D and trimming, while V, J and clone size come from that table. The repertoire consists of over 200,000 clones, with about 90% occurring once and the leading ten covering 1.5% to 2%. The source is a man in his forties with active or convalescent COVID-19. The sample was peripheral blood.

CDR3 sequence reads: CASSLAFGQAYEQYF. The CDR3 coding sequence is TGTGCCAGCAGCTTAGCTTTCGGCCAGGCCTACGAGCAGTACTTC. This chain links TRBV7-9 with TRBJ2-7; D call uncertain. V was cut by 0 bases and J by 2 bases, with 11 bases left in between. The CDR3 contains 15 residues. In germline, CDR1 is SEHNR, CDR2 FQNEAQ (reference sequence).